This is a list of T cell receptor beta chains from one sample in a study of Graves' ophthalmopathy and Graves' hyperthyroidism. TCRdb recomputed calls from the multiplex PCR reads with MiXCR, one row per CDR3 protein. The sample records around 1,000,000 distinct CDR3 sequences, 35% to 45% being singletons. Sequencing was performed on peripheral blood or thyroid tissue (not recorded which). These TCRs come from an adult man with Graves' hyperthyroidism. The conserved cysteine and the conserved F or W are not part of the CDR3 here.

J gene | V gene | CDR3 protein
TRBJ2-7 | TRBV20-1 | SARDVVGGQY
TRBJ2-5 | TRBV6-5 | ASSYQLQGNWVETQY
TRBJ2-5 | TRBV7-2 | ASSGLAGINQETQY
TRBJ1-5 | TRBV20-1 | SARSGGIYSNQPQH
TRBJ1-4 | TRBV29-1 | SVKQGAGEKLF
TRBJ2-7 | TRBV12-3/TRBV12-4 | ASRPGGGHEQY
TRBJ1-2 | TRBV14 | ASSRRGRGTNGYT
TRBJ2-5 | TRBV10-3 | AIGTGDHPGETQY
TRBJ1-5 | TRBV19 | ASSSLSGDFSNQPQH
TRBJ2-7 | TRBV15 | ATSRSEGRGYGYEQY
TRBJ1-5 | TRBV27 | ASSQGVWNQPQH
TRBJ2-7 | TRBV7-2 | ASSAAGQGVLAGAGEQY
TRBJ1-4 | TRBV9 | ASSVSGTGGRTNEKLF
TRBJ1-6 | TRBV12-3/TRBV12-4 | ARGGGWDSPLH
TRBJ2-2 | TRBV2 | ATKTGNTGELF
TRBJ2-7 | TRBV2 | ASSLVGRANEQY
TRBJ2-7 | TRBV5-1 | ASSSAGSEQY
TRBJ2-6 | TRBV6-6 | AIGIHGGADVLT
TRBJ1-1 | TRBV10-3 | ASTEGEFNMNTEAF
TRBJ1-2 | TRBV29-1 | SVPGTGGYS
TRBJ2-2 | TRBV6-5 | ASSYSAAGGSSTGELF
TRBJ2-5 | TRBV4-1 | ASTQDMGLAGEETQY
TRBJ1-2 | TRBV10-3 | AISYRQGGGYT
TRBJ1-2 | TRBV7-9 | ASSPTDTNYGYT
TRBJ2-7 | TRBV4-1 | ASSQTPFSGAYEQY
TRBJ2-7 | TRBV12-3/TRBV12-4 | ASSPPSGHEQY
TRBJ1-1 | TRBV7-2 | ASSLRGAGTEAF
TRBJ2-2 | TRBV7-8 | AGSSRTSGSISPGELF
TRBJ2-3 | TRBV20-1 | SADTGLAGALLTDTQY
TRBJ2-7 | TRBV11-1 | ASSSRGTGSYEQY
TRBJ1-6 | TRBV6-2/TRBV6-3 | ASTVDRGNSPLH